These 3 T cell receptor beta chains originate from one sample sequenced in a study of OX40 agonist ivuxolimab in advanced cancers. TCRdb keeps only in-frame clones here, not all; method: immunoSEQ multiplex PCR. Of approximately 60,000 clones listed, roughly 80% are singletons. This specimen was CD4+ or CD8+ T cells sorted from blood, taken in a trial of the OX40 agonist ivuxolimab. These receptor sequences come from an adult with an advanced solid tumor such as melanoma, head and neck, liver or kidney cancer.

V gene TRBV7-9 combines with J gene TRBJ1-6; D gene uncertain. The V end was cut by 1 base, the J end by 11 bases, with 12 bases between. The CDR3 contains 14 residues. Germline V CDR1 and CDR2: SEHNR, FQNEAQ (reference sequence). CDR3 in DNA: TGTGCCAGCAGCTTAGAAACTACTCGGGCACCCCTCCACTTT. It yields the protein CASSLETTRAPLHF.

The J gene is TRBJ2-7, the V gene TRBV19; 7 bases fit TRBD2. Germline CDR1 reads LNHDA; CDR2 reads SQIVND (reference sequence). CDR3 length: 13 residues. Unmatched junction bases numbered 5, after V lost 7 bases and J lost 2 bases. Written as DNA, the CDR3 is TGTGCCAGTATGAGCAGCGGGACCTACGAGCAGTACTTC. As protein: CASMSSGTYEQYF. Variable domain in full (rest from reference TRBV19 and TRBJ2-7): DGGITQSPKYLFRKEGQNVTLSCEQNLNHDAMYWYRQDPGQGLRLIYYSQIVNDFQKGDIAEGYSVSREKKESFPLTVTSAQKNPTAFYLCASMSSGTYEQYFGPGTRLTVT.

This rearrangement joins TRBV23-1 to TRBJ2-1; possibly TRBD2 for D (5 bases). TRBV23-1 counts as an open reading frame of uncertain function. V lost 8 bases and J 10 bases, leaving 12 bases between the germline ends. The CDR3 extends over 11 amino acids. CDR3 protein: CASSERREQFF. The CDR3 DNA reads TGCGCCAGCTCAGAGCGGAGAGAGCAGTTCTTC.